This passage covers 21 T cell receptor beta chains from one sample sequenced in a study of blood T cell repertoires in COVID-19. Profiled with immunoSEQ multiplex PCR; TCRdb holds only in-frame clones, not every one. The repertoire has fewer than 350,000 clones, 75% to 90% of them found once; the top ten carry approximately 2%. Sequencing was done on a sample of peripheral blood. The receptors were sampled from a woman aged 25-40 years who had recovered from COVID-19.

This clone showed up just a few times. This chain connects TRBV19 to TRBJ1-5; D is possibly TRBD1 (6 bases). The germline V gene encodes CDR1 LNHDA and CDR2 SQIVND (reference sequence). This CDR3 region has 16 residues. Trimming cost V 7 bases and J 0 bases, with 16 bases left between them. CDR3 region: CASTLGQGNSNQPQHF. The DNA of the CDR3 is TGTGCCAGTACCCTCGGGCAGGGGAATAGCAATCAGCCCCAGCATTTT.

The chain couples TRBV6-5 to TRBJ1-1, with D unclear. The CDR3 loop spans 14 amino acids. V was pared by 3 bases and J by 5 bases, with 13 bases between. The V gene's germline CDR1 is MNHEY and CDR2 SVGAGI. CDR3 in DNA: TGTGCCAGCAGTTATAATGAGGGAGAGACTGAAGCTTTCTTT. This translates into CASSYNEGETEAFF.

This rearrangement joins TRBV15 to TRBJ1-5; D not certain. The CDR3 runs to 14 residues. Germline V CDR1 and CDR2: LNHNV, YYDKDF (reference sequence). The V gene lost 8 bases and the J gene lost 0 bases, with 11 bases spanning the gap. CDR3 sequence reads: CATGGEFSNQPQHF. For the CDR3, the DNA is TGTGCCACCGGAGGAGAATTTAGCAATCAGCCCCAGCATTTT.

The count of this clone is one. The chain combines TRBV11-3 with TRBJ2-2, with TRBD2 as a possible D gene (5 bases). Germline-derived CDR1 and CDR2 are SGHNT and YENEEA. Trimming pared 3 bases from V and 7 bases from J, leaving 12 bases between. The CDR3 is 14 amino acids. CDR3: CASSLWESGGELFF. CDR3 nucleotides: TGTGCCAGCAGCTTGTGGGAGTCCGGCGGGGAGCTGTTTTTT. The variable domain in full, completed from reference TRBV11-3 and TRBJ2-2, reads EAGVVQSPRYKIIEKKQPVAFWCNPISGHNTLYWYLQNLGQGPELLIRYENEEAVDDSQLPKDRFSAERLKGVDSTLKIQPAELGDSAVYLCASSLWESGGELFFGEGSRLTVL.

The rearrangement links TRBV27 to TRBJ2-3; the match to TRBD2 covers 8 bases. Germline V gene sequence: CDR1 MNHEY, CDR2 SMNVEV (reference sequence). This CDR3 contains 15 residues. The ends lost 5 bases at V and 4 bases at J; junction bases unmatched: 8. Here the CDR3 reads CASSPQAGVPDTQYF. DNA of the CDR3: TGTGCCAGCAGTCCACAAGCGGGAGTACCAGATACGCAGTATTTT.

The count of this clone is one. The chain links TRBV19 to TRBJ2-1, with 7 bases lining up with TRBD2. The germline CDR1 and CDR2 sequences are LNHDA and SQIVND (reference sequence). The junction had 8 bases not matched to a gene; V was cut back by 3 bases and J by 6 bases. The CDR3 length is 15 residues. The CDR3 region has the DNA TGTGCCAGTAGTATCAGCGGGGTCTCGGTCAATGAGCAGTTCTTC. It translates to CASSISGVSVNEQFF. Variable domain in full (rest from reference TRBV19 and TRBJ2-1): DGGITQSPKYLFRKEGQNVTLSCEQNLNHDAMYWYRQDPGQGLRLIYYSQIVNDFQKGDIAEGYSVSREKKESFPLTVTSAQKNPTAFYLCASSISGVSVNEQFFGPGTRLTVL.

The J gene is TRBJ2-2, the V gene TRBV18; D gene unclear. V was pared by 7 bases and J by 1 base, with 7 bases between. The CDR3 runs to 13 residues. Germline CDR1 reads KGHSH; CDR2 reads LQKENI. CDR3 residues: CASFAGNTGELFF. The CDR3 nucleotides read TGTGCCAGCTTCGCAGGGAACACCGGGGAGCTGTTTTTT.

The J gene is TRBJ2-7, the V gene TRBV5-1; tentatively, D is TRBD2 (6 bases). The V gene lost 1 base and the J gene lost 1 base, with 12 bases spanning the gap. This CDR3 region has 15 residues. Germline CDR1 reads SGHRS; CDR2 reads YFSETQ. CDR3 protein: CASSLWSSGSYEQYF. The CDR3 DNA sequence: TGCGCCAGCAGCTTGTGGAGTAGCGGATCCTACGAGCAGTACTTC.

The rearrangement uses TRBV11-2 and TRBJ2-3; no clear D gene. The CDR3 loop spans 17 amino acids. Germline CDR1 SGHAT, CDR2 FQNNGV. The ends were cut back, 5 bases at V and 3 bases at J, with 21 bases in the middle. CDR3 sequence (DNA): TGTGCCAGCAGCCCACGAGTGACGGGTATCGGAACAGATACGCAGTATTTT. This codes for CASSPRVTGIGTDTQYF. The variable domain in full, with the rest retrieved from reference TRBV11-2 and TRBJ2-3, is EAGVAQSPRYKIIEKRQSVAFWCNPISGHATLYWYQQILGQGPKLLIQFQNNGVVDDSQLPKDRFSAERLKGVDSTLKIQPAKLEDSAVYLCASSPRVTGIGTDTQYFGPGTRLTVL.

The chain couples TRBV5-8 to TRBJ1-1; 7 bases fit TRBD1. This CDR3 region has 18 residues. Germline CDR1 is SGHTS and CDR2 is YDEGEE. The J segment lost 4 bases and the V segment lost 1 base, leaving 16 bases of the junction unmatched. CDR3: CASSLKYRAGGPFTEAFF. DNA for the CDR3: TGTGCCAGCAGCTTGAAGTATCGGGCAGGGGGTCCATTCACTGAAGCTTTCTTT.

The chain combines TRBV7-8 with TRBJ2-7, with unresolved D. The CDR3 covers 12 residues. The germline V and J ends were trimmed by 5 bases and 3 bases, with 8 bases remaining between them. Germline V CDR1 and CDR2: SGHVS, FQNEAQ. CDR3 residues: CASSPQDYEQYF. As DNA, the CDR3 is TGTGCCAGCAGCCCGCAGGACTACGAGCAGTACTTC.

The J gene is TRBJ2-1, the V gene TRBV13; a weak D match, TRBD2 (5 bases). CDR3 length equals 16 residues. Trimming took 5 bases from V and 2 from J, leaving 16 bases between them. The germline V gene encodes CDR1 PRHDT and CDR2 FYEKMQ (reference sequence). The CDR3 sequence: CASSPLATATYNEQFF. CDR3 coding DNA: TGTGCCAGCAGCCCCCTAGCCACCGCCACCTACAATGAGCAGTTCTTC.

Turning to this clone: The sample carries other DNA sequences with the same CDR3. The V and J genes are TRBV28 and TRBJ1-2; D remains ambiguous. CDR1 MDHEN and CDR2 SYDVKM come from the germline V gene. The CDR3 extends over 11 amino acids. V was pared by 8 bases and J by 8 bases, with 12 bases between. CDR3 protein: CASREERGYTF. The DNA for the CDR3 is TGTGCCAGCCGGGAGGAACGGGGCTACACCTTC.

The chain couples TRBV7-2 to TRBJ2-1; D might be TRBD2 (6 bases). The length of the CDR3 is 17 residues. Trimming removed 1 base from V and 0 bases from J, with 13 bases in between. Germline CDR1 SGHTA, CDR2 FQGNSA. CDR3 coding DNA: TGTGCCAGCAGCTTAGATCTCGGGGGAATCTCCTACAATGAGCAGTTCTTC. The encoded protein is CASSLDLGGISYNEQFF.

This chain uses TRBV5-1 with TRBJ2-5; D may be TRBD2 (5 bases). CDR3 length: 13 residues. V was trimmed by 4 bases and J by 7 bases, leaving 14 bases between them. CDR1 SGHRS and CDR2 YFSETQ come from the germline V gene. CDR3 nucleotides: TGCGCCAGCAGCGAGGTCGGGGTGCGGACCCAGTACTTC. It codes for CASSEVGVRTQYF.

The gene calls are TRBV7-2 and TRBJ2-4; 7 positions match TRBD1. CDR3 length: 14 amino acids. Trimming took 2 bases from V and 9 from J; bases not matched to a gene: 7. Germline values: CDR1 SGHTA, CDR2 FQGNSA. CDR3 sequence: CASSLFYDRAIQYF. In DNA form, the CDR3 reads TGTGCCAGCAGCTTATTCTACGACAGGGCCATTCAGTACTTC.

The CDR3 is CASSYTGDYNEQFF. In nucleotides, the CDR3 is TGTGCCAGCAGTTACACAGGGGACTACAATGAGCAGTTCTTC. The chain combines TRBV6-5 with TRBJ2-1; TRBD1 matches 7 bases. The germline V gene has CDR1 MNHEY and CDR2 SVGAGI. The CDR3 loop spans 14 amino acids. J gave up 3 bases and V 2 bases, and 1 base lay outside the gene matches.

On this clone: The sample holds other DNA sequences that translate to the same CDR3. The rearrangement joins TRBV19 to TRBJ2-1, with TRBD2 identical over 9 bases. The ends lost 3 bases at V and 0 bases at J; junction bases unmatched: 3. This CDR3 is built from 16 residues. Germline V lookup: CDR1 LNHDA, CDR2 SQIVND (reference sequence). The CDR3 spells CASSILAGSSYNEQFF. In DNA, the CDR3 is TGTGCCAGTAGTATCCTAGCGGGGAGCTCCTACAATGAGCAGTTCTTC.

This clone showed up just a few times. The V call is TRBV18, the J call TRBJ2-7; 8 bases are shared with TRBD2. Per the germline V gene, CDR1 is KGHSH and CDR2 is LQKENI. This CDR3 is built from 20 residues. The V and J ends lost 3 bases and 1 base, in that order; junction bases with no gene match: 20. The CDR3 is CASSPRSKRENWGHSYEQYF. The CDR3 DNA sequence: TGTGCCAGCTCACCTAGGTCCAAGCGGGAGAATTGGGGGCATTCCTACGAGCAGTACTTC. The full variable domain, completed using reference TRBV18 and TRBJ2-7, is NAGVMQNPRHLVRRRGQEARLRCSPMKGHSHVYWYRQLPEEGLKFMVYLQKENIIDESGMPKERFSAEFPKEGPSILRIQQVVRGDSAAYFCASSPRSKRENWGHSYEQYFGPGTRLTVT.

The chain combines TRBV18 with TRBJ2-5; no clear D gene. Germline V gene sequence: CDR1 KGHSH, CDR2 LQKENI. CDR3 length equals 14 residues. V gave up 0 bases and J gave up 1 base, with 6 bases separating them. The CDR3 DNA follows: TGTGCCAGCTCACCACCAGCATCCCAAGAGACCCAGTACTTC. As protein: CASSPPASQETQYF.

The CDR3 DNA reads as TGTGCCAGCAGTTTAGGGACCGGGGGAGGTGGCTATGGCTACACCTTC. Protein product: CASSLGTGGGGYGYTF. V is TRBV28 and J is TRBJ1-2; D perhaps matches TRBD1 (5 bases). Germline V gene lookup returns CDR1 MDHEN and CDR2 SYDVKM. This CDR3 has 16 amino acids. V was shortened by 2 bases and J by 4 bases, with 17 bases between the two germline ends.